The 15 T cell receptor beta chains below all came from one sample that was sequenced in a study of OX40 agonist ivuxolimab in advanced cancers. The protocol was immunoSEQ multiplex PCR, while the TCRdb copy is restricted to in-frame clones and leaves out a portion. The table shows about 100,000 clones, with approximately 87% occurring only once. The input for sequencing was CD4+ or CD8+ T cells sorted from blood, taken in a trial of the OX40 agonist ivuxolimab. The receptors stem from an adult with an advanced solid tumor such as melanoma, head and neck, liver or kidney cancer.

This sequence joins TRBV6-5 and TRBJ2-7, with 9 bases aligning to TRBD1. Germline V CDR1 and CDR2: MNHEY, SVGAGI. Trimming cost V 7 bases and J 6 bases; bases outside gene matches: 13. This CDR3 is built from 15 residues. As DNA, the CDR3 is TGTGCCAGCACCCACGGGGGGACAGGGAAGGCCGAGCAGTACTTC. Protein: CASTHGGTGKAEQYF.

In DNA form, the CDR3 reads TGCAGCGTTAAGGGGGACAGGGGGAGTAACTATGGCTACACCTTC. Its translation is CSVKGDRGSNYGYTF. The rearrangement joins TRBV29-1 to TRBJ1-2, with TRBD1 identical over 11 bases. The germline V gene has CDR1 SQVTM and CDR2 ANQGSEA. The ends lost 5 bases at V and 1 base at J; junction bases unmatched: 6. The CDR3 contains 15 residues.

In this sample, this clone turned up once. The chain joins TRBV4-3 to TRBJ2-1, with TRBD1 as a possible D gene (5 bases). CDR1 LGHNA and CDR2 YSLEER come from the germline V gene. The CDR3 is 14 amino acids. V dropped 1 base and J dropped 6 bases, with 10 bases sitting between them. The CDR3 coding sequence is TGCGCCAGCAGCCAAGGCAACAGGATCAATGAGCAGTTCTTC. The encoded protein is CASSQGNRINEQFF.

This clone was counted many times. The chain recombines TRBV7-9 with TRBJ1-2; D is perhaps TRBD1 (5 bases). There are 15 residues in the CDR3. V was shortened by 1 base and J by 4 bases, with 13 bases between the two germline ends. Germline loops: CDR1 SEHNR, CDR2 FQNEAQ (reference sequence). Here the CDR3 reads CASSLVGTLTYGYTF. The DNA for the CDR3 is TGTGCCAGCAGCTTAGTGGGGACCCTCACCTATGGCTACACCTTC.

The chain couples TRBV4-1 to TRBJ2-3; 7 nucleotides align to TRBD2. The CDR3 contains 16 residues. CDR1 and CDR2 from the germline V gene are MGHRA and YSYEKL. Trimming removed 0 bases from V and 1 base from J; junction bases left unmatched: 4. CDR3 bases: TGCGCCAGCAGCCAAGAGAGGGGAGGGGGCACAGATACGCAGTATTTT. Its translation: CASSQERGGGTDTQYF.

This chain uses TRBV7-9 with TRBJ1-3; unclear D gene. The CDR3 spans 15 residues. Trimming stripped 1 base from V and 7 bases from J, with 14 bases between. Per germline, CDR1 SEHNR and CDR2 FQNEAQ (reference sequence). The CDR3 spells CASSLGATPPNTIYF. The DNA for the CDR3 is TGTGCCAGCAGCTTAGGGGCGACGCCACCGAACACCATATATTTT.

This clone was detected a few times. This sequence joins TRBV7-8 and TRBJ1-2; 8 bases match TRBD1. V trimming: 2 bases; J trimming: 3 bases; junction bases outside the gene matches: 5. Germline V gene lookup returns CDR1 SGHVS and CDR2 FQNEAQ. The CDR3 sequence is 15 residues long. CDR3 region: CASSLSGQGDYGYTF. In DNA form, the CDR3 reads TGTGCCAGCAGCTTATCCGGACAGGGTGACTATGGCTACACCTTC.

The gene calls are TRBV7-2 and TRBJ1-5; D uncertain. CDR1 is SGHTA and CDR2 is FQGNSA in the germline V gene. Between the trimmed V and J ends, which lost 5 bases and 0 bases, there was a span of 11 bases. CDR3 size: 15 residues. The CDR3 region is CASSPGRSSNQPQHF. Here the CDR3 DNA reads TGTGCCAGCAGCCCAGGACGGTCTAGCAATCAGCCCCAGCATTTT.

The rearrangement links TRBV20-1 to TRBJ1-4; D is unclear. CDR3 length: 11 residues. Between the trimmed V and J ends, which lost 0 bases and 6 bases, there was a span of 2 bases. The germline V gene encodes CDR1 DFQATT and CDR2 SNEGSKA (reference sequence). CDR3 region: CSARDDEKLFF. DNA for the CDR3: TGCAGTGCTAGAGATGATGAAAAACTGTTTTTT.

This sequence joins TRBV6-1 and TRBJ1-1, with TRBD1 matching 8 bases. Germline V gene sequence: CDR1 MNHNS, CDR2 SASEGT. This CDR3 comprises 15 residues. V shed 2 bases, J shed 3 bases, and the junction held 5 bases outside the gene matches. The CDR3 nucleotides are TGTGCCAGCAGTGAATGGCAGGGGGCGGACACTGAAGCTTTCTTT. This encodes CASSEWQGADTEAFF.

The chain is built from TRBV10-1 and TRBJ2-1; D is ambiguous. CDR1 is WNHNN, CDR2 SYGVQD, per germline (reference sequence). V was cut by 0 bases and J by 2 bases, with 11 bases left in between. CDR3 size: 16 residues. CDR3 coding DNA: TGCGCCAGCAGTGAGTCGGGCGACGTGGCCTACAATGAGCAGTTCTTC. Its translation: CASSESGDVAYNEQFF.

This clone was counted between two and nine times. The chain has TRBV18 and TRBJ2-7; 7 bases map to TRBD1. The germline CDR1 and CDR2 sequences are KGHSH and LQKENI. V gave up 3 bases and J gave up 0 bases; unmatched junction bases: 2. This CDR3 contains 14 residues. The CDR3 protein is CASSPRTGSYEQYF. The CDR3 DNA reads as TGTGCCAGCTCACCCCGGACAGGCTCCTACGAGCAGTACTTC.

V is TRBV5-1 and J is TRBJ2-5; D is unclear. The CDR3 totals 12 residues. Germline loops: CDR1 SGHRS, CDR2 YFSETQ. The V gene lost 2 bases and the J gene lost 5 bases, with 7 bases spanning the gap. This CDR3 reads CASSFNDETQYF. CDR3 nucleotides: TGCGCCAGCAGCTTTAACGATGAGACCCAGTACTTC. Complete variable domain (other parts from reference TRBV5-1 and TRBJ2-5): KAGVTQTPRYLIKTRGQQVTLSCSPISGHRSVSWYQQTPGQGLQFLFEYFSETQRNKGNFPGRFSGRQFSNSRSEMNVSTLELGDSALYLCASSFNDETQYFGPGTRLLVL.

V usage is TRBV5-1 and J usage is TRBJ2-2; 8 nucleotides agree with TRBD1. Trimming took 0 bases from V and 5 from J; bases not matched to a gene: 0. The CDR3 has 14 amino acids. Germline loops: CDR1 SGHRS, CDR2 YFSETQ. The CDR3 sequence: CASSLDRGTGELFF. The CDR3 DNA reads as TGCGCCAGCAGCTTGGACAGGGGGACCGGGGAGCTGTTTTTT.

This chain links TRBV18 with TRBJ2-2; weak D call: TRBD2 (6 bases). The CDR3 spans 14 residues. Germline-derived CDR1 and CDR2 are KGHSH and LQKENI. Trimming cost V 2 bases and J 5 bases, with 9 bases left between them. The CDR3, as DNA: TGTGCCAGCTCACCAGGAGGGGAAACCGGGGAGCTGTTTTTT. It translates to CASSPGGETGELFF.